This T cell receptor beta chain came from a study of shared clonotypes between healthy human individuals. Study-wide results and caveats: The study sampled only blood, and tissue repertoires likely differ. In contrast to clonotypes shared by all four donors, non-shared clonotypes had lower generation probabilities. Shared across a handful of donors were around 5% of the naive CD4 clonotypes.

Naive CD45RA+ and memory CD45RA-negative subsets were split from CD4+ cells. CDR1 and CDR2 from the germline V gene are SQVTM and ANQGSEA. The CDR3 length is 15 residues. V shed 5 bases, J shed 9 bases, and the junction held 12 bases outside the gene matches. With regard to this clone: Its antigen is as yet unknown.

The protocol was immunoSEQ multiplex PCR, while the TCRdb copy is restricted to in-frame clones and leaves out a portion. The profile covers approximately 700,000 clones, with about three quarters appearing a single time and more than 1.5% taken by the ten largest. The sequence derives from a woman in her twenties or thirties in good health. The material sequenced was memory CD4+ T cells sorted from blood. Described subset: CD45RA-negative fraction. The chain employs TRBV29-1 and TRBJ2-1; the match to TRBD2 covers 11 bases. CDR3 sequence: CSVPRLAGFGGEQFF. The CDR3 DNA is TGCAGCGTTCCCCGACTAGCGGGATTCGGTGGTGAGCAGTTCTTC.